Detailed here is one T cell receptor beta chain. This sample is part of a study of technical replicates of blood from several donors. CDR3 length: 13 amino acids. Trimming pared 0 bases from V and 6 bases from J, leaving 8 bases between. Per germline, CDR1 MNHEY and CDR2 SMNVEV (reference sequence). Sequenced by immunoSEQ multiplex PCR; TCRdb stores in-frame clones only, minus some. This sample yields approximately 70,000 clones, of which roughly 97% are seen a single time; about 0.3% belongs to the top ten. Sequenced: T cells isolated from PBMCs. The source of this sequence is a human donor in good health. The chain uses TRBV27 and TRBJ1-2; D remains ambiguous. CDR3 protein: CASSLSGRDGYTF. The CDR3 DNA is TGTGCCAGCAGTTTATCAGGGAGAGATGGCTACACCTTC.